Sequencing of this T cell receptor beta chain was carried out in a study of T cells in Graves' hyperthyroidism and ophthalmopathy. General study findings and limits: Blood also contained most expanded thyroid clonotypes above 0.001. Before onset, ophthalmopathy was predicted by the model a median 6.5 months earlier.

The source material, RNA transcripts, was used to amplify TCR beta CDR3 regions. In the first-round RT-PCR of the TCR CDR3, the HTBI primer set was used. MiXCR, applied by TCRdb to the multiplex PCR reads, yields one record per CDR3 protein. The data contain roughly 640,000 distinct CDR3 sequences, approximately 15% of them singletons. Concerning this clonotype itself: Its antigen remains unidentified.

Any patient presenting with uncontrolled infection, other autoimmune disease, pregnancy or lactation was left out. Trimming removed 3 bases from V and 9 bases from J, with 15 bases in between. CDR3 length: 15 residues. The sample comprised blood. J is TRBJ1-6 and V is TRBV12-3 or TRBV12-4; a possible D gene is TRBD1 (5 bases). The receptor comes from a middle-aged woman with Graves' ophthalmopathy. Here the CDR3 DNA reads TGTGCCAGCAGTTTGGGGGGAGTAGGAGTTTCACCCCTCCACTTT. Translating it yields CASSLGGVGVSPLHF.